This is a list of T cell receptor beta chains from one sample in a study of cytomegalovirus exposure and HLA in healthy donors. Here immunoSEQ multiplex PCR was the method, and the copy in TCRdb shows in-frame clones only, minus some. This table holds approximately 170,000 clones. The sequenced sample consisted of PBMCs. The receptor set was obtained from a woman between 18 and 29 years old in good health and CMV-seropositive. CDR3s include the opening cysteine and the closing phenylalanine or tryptophan. D genes are given only for firm matches.

CDR3 length,D gene,J gene,V gene,CDR3 DNA,CDR3 protein
17,-,TRBJ2-3,TRBV4-3,TGCGCCAGCAGCCAAGAAAGACACTCTGAGCTGGGCTATACGCAGTATTTT,CASSQERHSELGYTQYF
14,TRBD2,TRBJ2-7,TRBV7-2,TGTGCCAGCAGCCCCGGGACTAGTCCCTACGAGCAGTACTTC,CASSPGTSPYEQYF
14,-,TRBJ2-2,TRBV7-2,TGTGCCAGCAGCTTAGTTGGAGTCCCCGGGGAGCTGTTTTTT,CASSLVGVPGELFF
13,-,TRBJ1-5,TRBV7-2,TGTGCCAGCAGCTATAATAGCAATCAGCCCCAGCATTTT,CASSYNSNQPQHF
19,-,TRBJ2-7,TRBV7-9,TGTGCCAGCAGCTCGAAGGAAACGGGGAAGCGGGTGGAACCCTACGAGCAGTACTTC,CASSSKETGKRVEPYEQYF
14,-,TRBJ1-2,TRBV9,TGTGCCAGCAGCGAACAGAAAGCGGGGGGCGGCTACACCTTC,CASSEQKAGGGYTF
18,TRBD2,TRBJ2-7,TRBV30,TGTGCCTGGAGTGTAGGAAGGACTAGCGGGAGATTCGGGTACGAGCAGTACTTC,CAWSVGRTSGRFGYEQYF
16,TRBD2,TRBJ2-1,TRBV2,TGTGCCAGCAGTGTAGCGGGAGTTGGATCCTACAATGAGCAGTTCTTC,CASSVAGVGSYNEQFF
15,TRBD1,TRBJ1-1,TRBV6-5,TGTGCCAGCAGACCCCAGGGGGCCATGAACACTGAAGCTTTCTTT,CASRPQGAMNTEAFF
15,-,TRBJ1-5,TRBV30,TGTGCCTGGCGAAGTACCACTAGAAACAATCAGCCCCAGCATTTT,CAWRSTTRNNQPQHF
18,TRBD1,TRBJ1-6,TRBV11-3,TGTGCCAGCAAATCAACGAGGGCAACAGGGGCTGGGAATTCACCCCTCCACTTT,CASKSTRATGAGNSPLHF
15,-,TRBJ2-7,TRBV6-5,TGTGCCAGCAGTTACTCGAGGTCTCCGGGAATCGAGCAGTACTTC,CASSYSRSPGIEQYF
15,TRBD1,TRBJ2-5,TRBV6-1,TGTGCCAGCAGTAGACAGGGGGCGCATGGTGAGACCCAGTACTTC,CASSRQGAHGETQYF
19,-,TRBJ1-1,TRBV19,TGTGCCACCACCGGGGTGCTAGGAGGAGTTTCCTCTTGGAAAACTGAAGCTTTCTTT,CATTGVLGGVSSWKTEAFF
15,-,TRBJ2-5,TRBV18,TGTGCCAGCTCACTTTCACAGGACTACGCAGAGACCCAGTACTTC,CASSLSQDYAETQYF
12,-,TRBJ1-3,TRBV29-1,TGCAGCGCCCAGGACATCGGAAACACCATATATTTT,CSAQDIGNTIYF
14,-,TRBJ2-1,TRBV7-2,TGTGCCACCCAGAAGAGGGGAGGATACAATGAGCAGTTCTTC,CATQKRGGYNEQFF
19,TRBD2,TRBJ2-1,TRBV6-1,TGTGCCAGCAGTGGGCTAGCGGGGACAATCCTCAGCTCCTACAATGAGCAGTTCTTC,CASSGLAGTILSSYNEQFF
16,TRBD2,TRBJ2-5,TRBV5-4,TGTGCCAGCAGCCTTGAGCGGGGGAGGGGCCAAGAGACCCAGTACTTC,CASSLERGRGQETQYF
14,TRBD2,TRBJ2-7,TRBV4-1,TGCGCCAGCAGCCTGACTAGCGGGGCTTACGAGCAGTACTTC,CASSLTSGAYEQYF
15,-,TRBJ1-1,TRBV11-3,TGTGCCAGCAGCTTAGATCGGCGCAGGGTGGCTGAAGCTTTCTTT,CASSLDRRRVAEAFF
16,TRBD1,TRBJ2-5,TRBV5-6,TGTGCCAGCAGCTTGGCGCCGGGACAGGGGTGGGAGACCCAGTACTTC,CASSLAPGQGWETQYF
16,-,TRBJ2-3,TRBV7-2,TGTGCCAGCAGCTTAGTAGGGCGGGGTGGCACAGATACGCAGTATTTT,CASSLVGRGGTDTQYF
12,-,TRBJ1-1,TRBV6-1,TGTGCCAGCAGGTCCGCGAGCACTGAAGCTTTCTTT,CASRSASTEAFF
15,-,TRBJ2-7,TRBV5-6,TGTGCCAGCAGCTGGGGCCAGGGAAAAGCCTACGAGCAGTACTTC,CASSWGQGKAYEQYF
14,-,TRBJ1-1,TRBV15,TGTGCCACCAGCAGAGAGGTCGGGAGTGCTGAAGCTTTCTTT,CATSREVGSAEAFF
15,-,TRBJ1-6,TRBV9,TGTGCCAGCAGCAGGGGTTCCTCCGGTAATTCACCCCTCCACTTT,CASSRGSSGNSPLHF
15,-,TRBJ1-3,TRBV6-1,TGTGCCAGCAGTGAATCGGTGGGCGCTGGAAACACCATATATTTT,CASSESVGAGNTIYF
15,TRBD2,TRBJ2-2,TRBV10-1,TGCGCCAGCAGTTTAGCGGGGACGGACACCGGGGAGCTGTTTTTT,CASSLAGTDTGELFF
15,-,TRBJ2-7,TRBV19,TGTGCCAGTAGTATAGATCCTAGTATTGATTCCGAGCAGTACTTC,CASSIDPSIDSEQYF
17,-,TRBJ2-3,TRBV4-3,TGCGCCAGCAGCCAAGAACCCCAACAGGGCAGGCCAGATACGCAGTATTTT,CASSQEPQQGRPDTQYF
13,TRBD1,TRBJ1-1,TRBV2,TGTGCCAGCAGTGACCTACAGGGGTTGGTAGCTTTCTTT,CASSDLQGLVAFF
15,-,TRBJ1-2,TRBV6-5,TGTGCCAGCAGTTACTCAGAAGGCGGAAACTATGGCTACACCTTC,CASSYSEGGNYGYTF
18,TRBD2,TRBJ2-2,TRBV7-7,TGTGCCAGCAGTGCGGGACTAGCGGGAGCGAGTGACACCGGGGAGCTGTTTTTT,CASSAGLAGASDTGELFF
15,TRBD1,TRBJ1-1,TRBV7-9,TGTGCCAGCAGCTTAGTCGGCAGGGGGGACACTGAAGCTTTCTTT,CASSLVGRGDTEAFF
14,-,TRBJ1-4,TRBV19,TGTGCCAGTAGATTACAGGGTACTAATGAAAAACTGTTTTTT,CASRLQGTNEKLFF
11,TRBD2,TRBJ2-7,TRBV20-1,TGCAGTGCTGGGAGGGGCTACGAGCAGTACTTC,CSAGRGYEQYF
15,-,TRBJ2-2,TRBV2,TGTGCCAGCAGTTTTGTTCCAGGGATTGGCGGGGAGCTGTTTTTT,CASSFVPGIGGELFF
17,TRBD2,TRBJ2-1,TRBV7-3,TGTGCCAGCAGCCCCACTGGGCTAGCGGGGGGGCTTGGTGAGCAGTTCTTC,CASSPTGLAGGLGEQFF
16,-,TRBJ1-4,TRBV4-1,TGCGCCAGCGGCCAAGATTTAGTCCGTCCTAATGAAAAACTGTTTTTT,CASGQDLVRPNEKLFF
14,TRBD1,TRBJ1-2,TRBV2,TGTGCCAGCAGTGAAGTAACAGGGGGCGATGGCTACACCTTC,CASSEVTGGDGYTF